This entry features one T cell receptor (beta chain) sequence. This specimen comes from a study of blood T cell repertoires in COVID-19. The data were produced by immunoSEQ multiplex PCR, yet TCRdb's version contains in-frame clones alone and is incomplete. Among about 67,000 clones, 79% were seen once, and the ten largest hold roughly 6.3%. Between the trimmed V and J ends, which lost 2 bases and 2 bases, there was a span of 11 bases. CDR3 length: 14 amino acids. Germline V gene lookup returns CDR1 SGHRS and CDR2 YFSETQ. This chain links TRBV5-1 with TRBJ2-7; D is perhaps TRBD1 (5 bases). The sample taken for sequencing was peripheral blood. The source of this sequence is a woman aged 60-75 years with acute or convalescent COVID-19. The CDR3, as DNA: TGCGCCAGCAGCTTTGGGGCAGGGACCTACGAGCAGTACTTC. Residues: CASSFGAGTYEQYF. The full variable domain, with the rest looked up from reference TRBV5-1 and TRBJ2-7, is KAGVTQTPRYLIKTRGQQVTLSCSPISGHRSVSWYQQTPGQGLQFLFEYFSETQRNKGNFPGRFSGRQFSNSRSEMNVSTLELGDSALYLCASSFGAGTYEQYFGPGTRLTVT.